One and the same sample provided the 28 T cell receptor beta chains below, sequenced in a study of T cell repertoires in cytomegalovirus infection (dated by TCRdb to about 2019). The sequencer listed for this sample is Illumina HiSeq 1500. TCRdb reworked the public reads: Q25 trimming with fastp, MiXCR clone assembly, productive beta chains retained. Each entry merges the rows of one CDR3 protein and shows their most common DNA and genes. For this sample the table gives approximately 630,000 distinct CDR3 sequences, of which 24% were detected only once. The top ten constitute less than 9.5% of the sample. Sample: CD8+ T cells from PBMCs. The receptor set was obtained from a human donor in good health (CMV status not recorded). Some clones in this sample may be carry-over from other donors' samples.

The rearrangement joins TRBV20-1 to TRBJ2-5; no firm D call. Germline assignment: CDR1 DFQATT and CDR2 SNEGSKA (reference sequence). Trimming took 7 bases from V and 7 from J, leaving 16 bases between them. This CDR3 spans 12 amino acids. CDR3 protein: CSEGSSVRTQYF. In DNA form, the CDR3 reads TGCAGTGAGGGCTCCTCAGTAAGGACCCAGTACTTC.

In this sample, this clonotype turned up many times. This chain connects TRBV5-8 to TRBJ2-2; 9 nucleotides align to TRBD1. The CDR3 has 16 residues. CDR1 SGHTS and CDR2 YDEGEE come from the germline V gene. The V segment lost 3 bases and the J segment 2 bases; nucleotides outside the gene matches: 5. The chain's CDR3 is CASSSRDRANTGELFF. The DNA for the CDR3 is TGTGCCAGCAGCTCCCGGGACAGGGCTAACACCGGGGAGCTGTTTTTT.

This clonotype was picked up many times. V is TRBV7-2 and J is TRBJ2-7; 12 positions match TRBD2. V dropped 5 bases and J dropped 0; count of bases not matched to a gene: 5. The CDR3 sequence is 16 residues long. Germline V gives CDR1 SGHTA, CDR2 FQGNSA. The chain's CDR3 is CASSRTSGESSYEQYF. In DNA, the CDR3 is TGTGCCAGCAGCCGGACTAGCGGGGAAAGCTCCTACGAGCAGTACTTC. Variable domain in full (rest from reference TRBV7-2 and TRBJ2-7): GAGVSQSPSNKVTEKGKDVELRCDPISGHTALYWYRQSLGQGLEFLIYFQGNSAPDKSGLPSDRFSAERTGGSVSTLTIQRTQQEDSAVYLCASSRTSGESSYEQYFGPGTRLTVT.

The rearrangement joins TRBV6-6 to TRBJ2-1; 8 bases line up with TRBD2. V shed 2 bases and J 6 bases; nucleotides not matched to a gene: 15. The length of the CDR3 is 18 residues. The germline CDR1 and CDR2 sequences are MNHNY and SVGAGI (reference sequence). CDR3 sequence (DNA): TGTGCCAGCAGTTACCTGAATAAGCGGGGGACCCCCTTCAATGAGCAGTTCTTC. Translated: CASSYLNKRGTPFNEQFF.

The chain carries TRBV28 and TRBJ2-7; 7 bases agree with TRBD2. Looked up from germline, CDR1 is MDHEN and CDR2 is SYDVKM. J gave up 6 bases and V 4 bases, and 6 bases lay outside the gene matches. The CDR3 sequence is 13 residues long. The CDR3 here is CASSSGGQGEQYV. The CDR3 DNA follows: TGTGCCAGCAGTTCGGGAGGTCAGGGCGAGCAGTACGTC.

This clonotype was found a few times. This could be a read error, since a much larger clone is one nucleotide away. The rearrangement joins TRBV7-9 to TRBJ2-1; weak D call: TRBD1 (5 bases). Germline V CDR1 and CDR2: SEHNR, FQNEAQ (reference sequence). The V gene lost 4 bases and the J gene lost 7 bases, with 8 bases spanning the gap. The CDR3 loop spans 12 amino acids. The CDR3 DNA sequence: TGTGCCAGCAGCTCAAAGGGGAATGAGCAGTTCTTC. This codes for CASSSKGNEQFF.

About this clonotype itself: The germline gene is not matched at one end of the junction; a read error may be the cause. This sequence joins TRBV11-2 and TRBJ1-6; D call uncertain. The CDR3 consists of 16 residues. Germline V gene data show CDR1 as SGHAT and CDR2 as FQNNGV. CDR3 in DNA: TGTGTCAGCAGCTTAGATCCCGAAGCTCCAGGTTCACCCCTCCACTTT. Protein sequence: CVSSLDPEAPGSPLHF. Full variable domain (missing parts from reference TRBV11-2 and TRBJ1-6): EAGVAQSPRYKIIEKRQSVAFWCNPISGHATLYWYQQILGQGPKLLIQFQNNGVVDDSQLPKDRFSAERLKGVDSTLKIQPAKLEDSAVYLCVSSLDPEAPGSPLHFGNGTRLTVT.

This clonotype has at least ten counts. V and J are TRBV7-6 and TRBJ1-6; D is uncertain. This CDR3 contains 21 residues. V lost 5 bases to trimming and J lost 0 bases, with 26 bases between them. Germline CDR1 SGHVS, CDR2 FNYEAQ. CDR3 DNA: TGTGCCAGCAGCCCGAGTTTTCCCGGGAGACCCGAGAGCTCCTATAATTCACCCCTCCACTTT. Protein: CASSPSFPGRPESSYNSPLHF.

This chain links TRBV12-3 or TRBV12-4 with TRBJ1-1, with 7 bases lining up with TRBD1. With V trimmed by 6 bases and J by 1 base, 8 bases remained unmatched. CDR3 length equals 15 residues. The DNA of the CDR3 is TGTGCCAGCAGCTCGACAGGGTTCGGGAACACTGAAGCTTTCTTT. Translated: CASSSTGFGNTEAFF.

This clonotype was seen more than once but under ten times. The J gene is TRBJ1-1, the V gene TRBV15; D is perhaps TRBD1 (6 bases). The CDR3 has 17 amino acids. Germline assignment: CDR1 LNHNV and CDR2 YYDKDF (reference sequence). The V and J ends lost 0 bases and 0 bases respectively, with 14 bases between them. The CDR3 bases are TGTGCCACCAGCAGAGAATGGTCAGGGGCTTTGAACACTGAAGCTTTCTTT. Amino acid sequence: CATSREWSGALNTEAFF.

This clonotype was seen more than once but under ten times. The rearrangement joins TRBV4-1 to TRBJ1-1; 9 nucleotides align to TRBD1. The germline CDR1 and CDR2 sequences are MGHRA and YSYEKL. The CDR3 sequence is 14 residues long. V lost 5 bases, J lost 4 bases, and 5 bases stayed unmatched. CDR3 loop: CASSSSGQGTEAFF. The CDR3 DNA follows: TGCGCCAGCAGCTCATCGGGACAGGGCACTGAAGCTTTCTTT.

This clonotype occurred a few times. This chain connects TRBV2 to TRBJ1-6; TRBD1 matches at 7 bases. V was pared by 6 bases and J by 5 bases, with 10 bases of the junction left unmatched. Germline assignment: CDR1 SNHLY and CDR2 FYNNEI. The CDR3 is 16 amino acids. In DNA, the CDR3 is TGTGCCAGCAGAGAGAACAAGGACAGGCATAATTCACCCCTCCACTTT. This sequence encodes CASRENKDRHNSPLHF.

V is TRBV7-9 and J is TRBJ2-1; 11 bases line up with TRBD2. The CDR3 sequence is 17 residues long. V lost 4 bases to trimming and J lost 8 bases; unmatched junction nucleotides: 13. CDR1 and CDR2 (germline): SEHNR, FQNEAQ (reference sequence). The CDR3 reads CASSSWGVSGGADEQFF. The CDR3 region has the DNA TGTGCCAGCAGCTCTTGGGGGGTTAGCGGGGGGGCTGATGAGCAGTTCTTC. Drawing the rest from reference TRBV7-9 and TRBJ2-1, the complete variable domain is DTGVSQNPRHKITKRGQNVTFRCDPISEHNRLYWYRQTLGQGPEFLTYFQNEAQLEKSRLLSDRFSAERPKGSFSTLEIQRTEQGDSAMYLCASSSWGVSGGADEQFFGPGTRLTVL.

About this clonotype: This likely comes from a read error, as the CDR3 has no conserved phenylalanine or tryptophan at its end. J is TRBJ2-2 and V is TRBV7-3, with D possibly matching TRBD2 (6 bases). Looked up from germline, CDR1 is SGHTA and CDR2 is FQGTGA. The CDR3 runs to 15 residues. Trimming pared 5 bases from V and 5 bases from J, leaving 15 bases between. CDR3 nucleotides: TGTGCCAGCAGCCTTGGGACTTCGGGAACCGGGGAGCTGTTTGTT. Translating gives CASSLGTSGTGELFV.

Points on this clonotype: One end of the junction varies from germline; a read error may be responsible. V usage is TRBV15 and J usage is TRBJ2-3; 13 bases fit TRBD2. There are 18 residues in the CDR3. Germline V gene data show CDR1 as LNHNV and CDR2 as YYDKDF (reference sequence). The CDR3 DNA reads TGTGACACCAGCAGAGATCGCACTAGCGGGGGGGAGACAGATACGCAGTATTTT. It translates to CDTSRDRTSGGETDTQYF.

This clonotype was recorded a few times. The chain employs TRBV13 and TRBJ2-5; D not certain. V lost 5 bases and J lost 2, with 12 bases in between. The CDR3 is 14 residues long. Germline V lookup: CDR1 PRHDT, CDR2 FYEKMQ (reference sequence). CDR3 region: CASSQGRAQETQYF. The DNA of the CDR3 is TGTGCCAGCAGCCAAGGACGGGCTCAAGAGACCCAGTACTTC.

This clonotype has just a few counts. The chain recombines TRBV5-1 with TRBJ2-3; D is possibly TRBD2 (7 bases). Germline V gene sequence: CDR1 SGHRS, CDR2 YFSETQ. The CDR3 spans 16 residues. The germline V and J ends were trimmed by 1 base and 6 bases, with 18 bases remaining between them. The CDR3 DNA follows: TGCGCCAGCAGCTTGTGGGGGGGCATGATCGGGGATACGCAGTATTTT. It specifies CASSLWGGMIGDTQYF.

This clonotype has at least ten counts. The chain is built from TRBV7-2 and TRBJ2-3; 8 bases fit TRBD2. The CDR3 is made up of 14 amino acids. With 5 bases clipped from V and 4 bases from J, the junction kept 5 bases outside the gene matches. Germline V gene lookup returns CDR1 SGHTA and CDR2 FQGNSA. CDR3 residues: CASSHGLAADTQYF. The CDR3 DNA reads TGTGCCAGCAGCCACGGACTAGCAGCAGATACGCAGTATTTT. The whole variable domain, filled in from reference TRBV7-2 and TRBJ2-3, reads GAGVSQSPSNKVTEKGKDVELRCDPISGHTALYWYRQSLGQGLEFLIYFQGNSAPDKSGLPSDRFSAERTGGSVSTLTIQRTQQEDSAVYLCASSHGLAADTQYFGPGTRLTVL.

Only one count was recorded for this clonotype. This sequence joins TRBV5-5 and TRBJ1-2, with 8 bases fitting TRBD1. V trimming: 5 bases; J trimming: 4 bases; junction bases outside the gene matches: 4. The V gene's germline CDR1 is SGHKS and CDR2 YYEKEE (reference sequence). This CDR3 spans 13 amino acids. The CDR3 DNA reads as TGTGCCAGCAGAGGACAGGGAAGCTATGGCTACACCTTC. It is translated as CASRGQGSYGYTF.

Turning to this clonotype: This may come from a read error, since a much larger clone is one base off. The V gene is TRBV7-6, the J gene TRBJ2-2; the D gene is possibly TRBD1 (5 bases). This CDR3 is 14 amino acids long. Germline loops: CDR1 SGHVS, CDR2 FNYEAQ. The CDR3 nucleotides are TGTGCCAACAGCTCGGACACGAACACCGGGGAGCTGTTTTTT. Translated: CANSSDTNTGELFF.

In this sample, this clonotype turned up many times. This chain joins TRBV7-6 and TRBJ2-1; D not certain. V lost 10 bases, J lost 8 bases, and 21 bases lay in between. The germline V gene encodes CDR1 SGHVS and CDR2 FNYEAQ. The CDR3 covers 14 residues. CDR3 region: CATSTAVNGDEQFF. CDR3 bases: TGTGCCACGTCGACTGCAGTTAACGGCGATGAGCAGTTCTTC.

This clonotype occurred a few times. The chain recombines TRBV9 with TRBJ2-5; 14 nucleotides agree with TRBD2. V trimming: 3 bases; J trimming: 4 bases; junction bases outside the gene matches: 2. In germline, CDR1 is SGDLS, CDR2 YYNGEE. The CDR3 loop spans 15 amino acids. The CDR3 DNA reads TGTGCCAGCAGCGAGGGGACTAGCGGGAGAGAGACCCAGTACTTC. This gives the protein CASSEGTSGRETQYF. Full variable domain (remainder filled in from reference TRBV9 and TRBJ2-5): DSGVTQTPKHLITATGQRVTLRCSPRSGDLSVYWYQQSLDQGLQFLIQYYNGEERAKGNILERFSAQQFPDLHSELNLSSLELGDSALYFCASSEGTSGRETQYFGPGTRLLVL.

This clonotype appeared many times. The chain recombines TRBV25-1 with TRBJ1-4; D is uncertain. V was cut by 5 bases and J by 8 bases, with 24 bases left in between. The CDR3 is 17 amino acids. Germline assignment: CDR1 MGHDK and CDR2 SYGVNS. The CDR3 loop reads CASSPTNADVINEKLFF. DNA of the CDR3: TGTGCCAGCAGTCCCACAAACGCCGACGTCATAAACGAAAAACTGTTTTTT.

This clonotype occurred a few times. This chain links TRBV27 with TRBJ1-2, with TRBD1 identical over 8 bases. Germline V gene sequence: CDR1 MNHEY, CDR2 SMNVEV (reference sequence). The CDR3 totals 17 residues. Trimming cost V 0 bases and J 4 bases; bases outside gene matches: 10. CDR3 nucleotides: TGTGCCAGCAGTTTATCGGGGGGCCTAGACAGGGGCTATGGCTACACCTTC. This codes for CASSLSGGLDRGYGYTF.

The CDR3 protein is CASSEGLRNDRAFF. The CDR3 coding sequence is TGCGCCAGCAGTGAGGGCCTTCGGAACGACAGAGCTTTCTTT. The chain is built from TRBV10-1 and TRBJ1-1, with D possibly TRBD1 on 5 matching bases. V was cut by 2 bases and J by 10 bases, with 17 bases left in between. Germline CDR1 is WNHNN and CDR2 is SYGVQD (reference sequence). The CDR3 has 14 amino acids.

This clonotype was seen only a few times. V and J are TRBV27 and TRBJ1-5, with D perhaps TRBD1 (6 bases). Deletions cut 2 bases from V and 0 bases from J, with 17 bases between. The germline V gene encodes CDR1 MNHEY and CDR2 SMNVEV (reference sequence). This CDR3 region has 18 residues. CDR3 nucleotides: TGTGCCAGCAGTTTAAGTTACGGGACACCTTATAGCAATCAGCCCCAGCATTTT. Protein product: CASSLSYGTPYSNQPQHF.

This chain uses TRBV7-9 with TRBJ2-1; D possibly corresponds to TRBD2 (6 bases). The CDR3 totals 15 residues. The germline V gene encodes CDR1 SEHNR and CDR2 FQNEAQ (reference sequence). Trimming removed 4 bases at V and 10 bases at J, with 20 bases between. The CDR3 loop is CASSYLPGGAEEQFF. Written as DNA, the CDR3 is TGTGCCAGCAGCTACTTACCCGGAGGGGCAGAGGAGCAGTTCTTC.

The chain carries TRBV28 and TRBJ1-4; D is uncertain. The CDR3 is 15 residues long. The V end was cut by 2 bases, the J end by 0 bases, with 7 bases between. In germline, CDR1 is MDHEN, CDR2 SYDVKM. In nucleotides, the CDR3 is TGTGCCAGCAGTTTAGGGGAGACAACTAATGAAAAACTGTTTTTT. This translates into CASSLGETTNEKLFF. The full variable domain, completed using reference TRBV28 and TRBJ1-4, is DVKVTQSSRYLVKRTGEKVFLECVQDMDHENMFWYRQDPGLGLRLIYFSYDVKMKEKGDIPEGYSVSREKKERFSLILESASTNQTSMYLCASSLGETTNEKLFFGSGTQLSVL.